Presented here are 29 T cell receptor beta chains from one specimen sequenced in a study of shared clonotypes between healthy human individuals. Sequenced by immunoSEQ multiplex PCR; TCRdb stores in-frame clones only, minus some. Among roughly 2.5 million clones listed, around nine tenths were seen once. Sequencing input: naive CD4+ T cells sorted from blood. Regarding subset: CD45RA+ positively selected. The source of these receptors is a man younger than 30 in good health.

The V gene is TRBV21-1, the J gene TRBJ1-3; TRBD1, the table's D call, lacks a check against the DNA. TRBV21-1 is reported as a pseudogene. The CDR3 runs 16 residues. The CDR3 DNA is TGTGCCAGCAGCAAATTTCCCAGTCTCTCTGGAAACACCATATATTTT. As protein: CASSKFPSLSGNTIYF.

The gene calls are TRBV19 and TRBJ1-1; tentative D call: TRBD1 (5 bases). The germline V and J ends were trimmed by 9 bases and 5 bases, with 16 bases remaining between them. This CDR3 has 13 amino acids. The V gene's germline CDR1 is LNHDA and CDR2 SQIVND (reference sequence). The DNA for the CDR3 is TGTGCCAGCAGGGTAGGCAGGGATACTGAAGCTTTCTTT. Amino acids: CASRVGRDTEAFF.

The J gene is TRBJ2-7, the V gene TRBV28; D unresolved. The germline V and J ends were trimmed by 5 bases and 6 bases, with 14 bases remaining between them. The CDR3 spans 13 residues. From germline, CDR1 is MDHEN and CDR2 SYDVKM. CDR3 residues: CASSPPLRREQYF. The CDR3 nucleotides are TGTGCCAGCAGTCCCCCCCTGAGGCGCGAGCAGTACTTC.

The CDR3 spells CASGTGVYEQYF. The CDR3 nucleotides are TGTGCCAGCGGAACCGGGGTCTACGAGCAGTACTTC. The chain has TRBV11-2 and TRBJ2-7; a possible D gene is TRBD2 (5 bases). Per germline, CDR1 SGHAT and CDR2 FQNNGV. The germline V and J ends were trimmed by 8 bases and 3 bases, with 11 bases remaining between them. CDR3 length equals 12 residues.

A single count supports this clone. Within the sample, other DNA sequences also encode this same CDR3. This chain uses TRBV6-5 with TRBJ2-1; D possibly corresponds to TRBD2 (5 bases). The V end was cut by 6 bases, the J end by 3 bases, with 6 bases between. The CDR3 loop spans 12 amino acids. CDR1 MNHEY and CDR2 SVGAGI come from the germline V gene. CDR3 DNA sequence: TGTGCCAGCAGCCGGGGCTACAATGAGCAGTTCTTC. Protein product: CASSRGYNEQFF.

The chain recombines TRBV15 with TRBJ2-4; 7 bases are a match to TRBD1. CDR1 is LNHNV, CDR2 YYDKDF, per germline (reference sequence). V lost 4 bases and J lost 0; bases outside the gene matches: 3. CDR3 size: 15 residues. CDR3 DNA: TGTGCCACCAGCAAAGGGGGCAAAGCCAAAAACATTCAGTACTTC. It encodes CATSKGGKAKNIQYF.

The rearrangement uses TRBV11-2 and TRBJ1-1, with D unresolved. Germline V gene sequence: CDR1 SGHAT, CDR2 FQNNGV. CDR3 length: 13 residues. Trimming removed 2 bases from V and 9 bases from J, with 13 bases in between. In DNA form, the CDR3 reads TGTGCCAGCAGCTTAAGCCAGGATATACAAGCTTTCTTT. It yields the protein CASSLSQDIQAFF.

This chain joins TRBV6-1 and TRBJ2-1, with D perhaps matching TRBD2 (5 bases). Germline V lookup: CDR1 MNHNS, CDR2 SASEGT. Trimming pared 5 bases from V and 4 bases from J, leaving 12 bases between. This CDR3 has 14 amino acids. The DNA for the CDR3 is TGTGCCAGCAGTCGGGGAAGGGAGTACAATGAGCAGTTCTTC. Its protein product is CASSRGREYNEQFF.

This clone appeared once. V and J are TRBV5-5 and TRBJ1-4; D gene ambiguous. The V end was cut by 4 bases, the J end by 4 bases, with 17 bases between. The CDR3 runs 16 residues. In germline, CDR1 is SGHKS, CDR2 YYEKEE (reference sequence). CDR3 amino acids: CASSLPGGGLNEKLFF. CDR3 bases: TGTGCCAGCAGCCTCCCTGGTGGAGGTCTTAATGAAAAACTGTTTTTT.

The chain recombines TRBV5-8 with TRBJ2-5; a possible D gene is TRBD2 (5 bases). Per germline, CDR1 SGHTS and CDR2 YDEGEE. This CDR3 is 16 amino acids long. V shed 1 base and J shed 4 bases, with 17 bases lying between them. The CDR3 nucleotides read TGTGCCAGCAGCTTGTCGGGATCCAGCGACCGAGAGACCCAGTACTTC. It translates to CASSLSGSSDRETQYF.

The J gene is TRBJ2-7, the V gene TRBV5-1; TRBD2 might be the D (6 bases). The CDR3 sequence is 17 residues long. V was clipped by 0 bases and J by 7 bases, with 23 bases between them. Germline lookup yields CDR1 SGHRS and CDR2 YFSETQ. The CDR3 DNA reads as TGCGCCAGCAGCTTGGCGAAATCTCCGGGGGTCTGGGGGGAGCAGTACTTC. Translated: CASSLAKSPGVWGEQYF.

The rearrangement links TRBV7-2 to TRBJ2-1, with D uncertain. Germline CDR1 SGHTA, CDR2 FQGNSA. Trimming stripped 2 bases from V and 6 bases from J, with 14 bases between. The CDR3 spans 15 residues. CDR3: CASSLSGGPFNEQFF. CDR3 bases: TGTGCCAGCAGCTTATCTGGCGGTCCGTTCAATGAGCAGTTCTTC.

This clone occurred once. The CDR3 nucleotides read TGTGCCAGCAGCTTGGGCGGGCAGATAAGCACAGATACGCAGTATTTT. It specifies CASSLGGQISTDTQYF. The genes are TRBV5-4 and TRBJ2-3; D may be TRBD2 (5 bases). The CDR3 has 16 amino acids. Trimming left V 0 bases short and J 0 bases short, with 11 bases between. The germline V gene has CDR1 SGHNT and CDR2 YYREEE (reference sequence).

This CDR3 is CAWEVVNTEAFF. The CDR3 DNA reads as TGTGCCTGGGAGGTGGTGAACACTGAAGCTTTCTTT. The chain couples TRBV30 to TRBJ1-1; D is ambiguous. V lost 5 bases to trimming and J lost 0 bases, with 7 bases between them. The CDR3 has 12 amino acids. From germline, CDR1 is GTSNPN and CDR2 SVGIG (reference sequence).

The J gene is TRBJ1-2, the V gene TRBV6-6, with D perhaps matching TRBD1 (5 bases). CDR3 length equals 13 residues. Germline CDR1 and CDR2: MNHNY and SVGAGI (reference sequence). With 0 bases removed from V and 8 bases from J, the gap between germline ends came to 10 bases. CDR3 nucleotides: TGTGCCAGCAGTTACTCGAAAGGGGAAGGCTACACCTTC. Amino acid sequence: CASSYSKGEGYTF.

This clone was seen a single time. The genes are TRBV1 and TRBJ2-1; TRBD2, as called in the table, went unchecked against the DNA. TRBV1 is noted as a pseudogene. This CDR3 has 16 residues. CDR3 sequence (DNA): TGCACCAGCACCCTAAGACTGAGCGGGGGGGGGAATGAGCAGTTCTTC. This encodes CTSTLRLSGGGNEQFF.

The chain employs TRBV5-1 and TRBJ2-7, with D unclear. V was clipped by 7 bases and J by 0 bases, with 5 bases between them. The CDR3 sequence is 11 residues long. In germline, CDR1 is SGHRS, CDR2 YFSETQ. The CDR3 reads CASGNSYEQYF. The CDR3 nucleotides read TGCGCCAGCGGCAACTCCTACGAGCAGTACTTC.

The chain joins TRBV18 to TRBJ2-7, with a weak D call TRBD2 (6 bases). Trimming shortened V by 3 bases and J by 0 bases, and 12 bases separated the two germline ends. Germline CDR1 and CDR2: KGHSH and LQKENI. The CDR3 sequence is 15 residues long. The CDR3 sequence: CASSPWDFNSYEQYF. In DNA, the CDR3 is TGTGCCAGCTCACCCTGGGACTTCAACTCCTACGAGCAGTACTTC.

V gene TRBV7-9 combines with J gene TRBJ2-2; a weak D match, TRBD2 (5 bases). The germline CDR1 and CDR2 sequences are SEHNR and FQNEAQ (reference sequence). The CDR3 extends over 14 amino acids. Trimming took 5 bases from V and 5 from J, leaving 12 bases between them. The CDR3 is CASSAPLVTGELFF. The CDR3 DNA reads as TGTGCCAGCAGCGCACCACTAGTAACCGGGGAGCTGTTTTTT.

This chain uses TRBV2 with TRBJ2-7; 10 positions match TRBD1. Germline V gene lookup returns CDR1 SNHLY and CDR2 FYNNEI. CDR3 length: 16 amino acids. V shed 3 bases, J shed 3 bases, and the junction held 8 bases outside the gene matches. CDR3 protein: CASSDRDRGLLYEQYF. The CDR3, as DNA: TGTGCCAGCAGTGACCGGGACAGGGGTCTCCTCTACGAGCAGTACTTC. Full variable domain (remainder filled in from reference TRBV2 and TRBJ2-7): EPEVTQTPSHQVTQMGQEVILRCVPISNHLYFYWYRQILGQKVEFLVSFYNNEISEKSEIFDDQFSVERPDGSNFTLKIRSTKLEDSAMYFCASSDRDRGLLYEQYFGPGTRLTVT.

Details on this clone: Other nucleotide sequences from this sample produce the same CDR3. The chain joins TRBV29-1 to TRBJ2-1; D not certain. Trimming cost V 4 bases and J 0 bases, with 7 bases left between them. Germline V lookup: CDR1 SQVTM, CDR2 ANQGSEA. This CDR3 spans 13 amino acids. CDR3 residues: CSVVRSSYNEQFF. DNA for the CDR3: TGCAGCGTTGTGCGGAGCTCCTACAATGAGCAGTTCTTC.

The chain carries TRBV30 and TRBJ2-1; weak D call: TRBD2 (6 bases). V gave up 8 bases and J gave up 0 bases, with 14 bases separating them. The germline V gene has CDR1 GTSNPN and CDR2 SVGIG (reference sequence). The CDR3 loop spans 14 amino acids. The CDR3 coding sequence is TGTGCCGGGGGGAACCGGAACTCCTACAATGAGCAGTTCTTC. This gives the protein CAGGNRNSYNEQFF.

The V call is TRBV14, the J call TRBJ2-7; 9 nucleotides match TRBD1. J gave up 3 bases and V 5 bases, and 5 bases lay outside the gene matches. There are 14 residues in the CDR3. Germline CDR1 SGHDN, CDR2 FVKESK. CDR3: CASSRRTGDYEQYF. CDR3 nucleotides: TGTGCCAGCAGCAGACGGACAGGGGACTACGAGCAGTACTTC.

The rearrangement joins TRBV18 to TRBJ1-3, with TRBD1 as a possible D gene (5 bases). The CDR3 is 15 residues long. V lost 5 bases to trimming and J lost 0 bases, with 11 bases between them. Germline V CDR1 and CDR2: KGHSH, LQKENI. The CDR3 here is CASSGDSSSGNTIYF. CDR3 DNA sequence: TGTGCCAGCTCAGGGGACTCAAGCTCTGGAAACACCATATATTTT.

The chain joins TRBV20-1 to TRBJ2-1; D perhaps matches TRBD1 (5 bases). The CDR3 extends over 10 amino acids. The germline V and J ends were trimmed by 4 bases and 16 bases, with 14 bases remaining between them. From germline, CDR1 is DFQATT and CDR2 SNEGSKA (reference sequence). This CDR3 reads CSATNQGHFF. The CDR3 DNA reads as TGCAGTGCTACAAACCAGGGCCACTTCTTC.

V and J are TRBV5-1 and TRBJ2-2; a weak D match, TRBD1 (6 bases). The CDR3 sequence is 14 residues long. Per the germline V gene, CDR1 is SGHRS and CDR2 is YFSETQ. With 0 bases removed from V and 7 bases from J, the gap between germline ends came to 10 bases. CDR3 residues: CASSLAPTGGELFF. DNA of the CDR3: TGCGCCAGCAGCTTGGCCCCGACAGGCGGGGAGCTGTTTTTT.

This rearrangement joins TRBV5-1 to TRBJ1-4, with 8 positions matching TRBD1. CDR1 and CDR2 from the germline V gene are SGHRS and YFSETQ. The CDR3 runs to 18 residues. V was clipped by 1 base and J by 1 base; unmatched bases: 9. CDR3: CASSLSGAGGGTNEKLFF. The CDR3 coding sequence is TGCGCCAGCAGCTTGAGTGGGGCAGGGGGCGGAACTAATGAAAAACTGTTTTTT. The full variable domain, in which reference TRBV5-1 and TRBJ1-4 provide the parts outside the CDR3, is KAGVTQTPRYLIKTRGQQVTLSCSPISGHRSVSWYQQTPGQGLQFLFEYFSETQRNKGNFPGRFSGRQFSNSRSEMNVSTLELGDSALYLCASSLSGAGGGTNEKLFFGSGTQLSVL.

Here the CDR3 reads CASSYHALQGNEQYF. The DNA of the CDR3 is TGTGCCAGCAGTTACCACGCGTTACAGGGTAACGAGCAGTACTTC. The V gene is TRBV6-5, the J gene TRBJ2-7, with a tentative D call TRBD1 (6 bases). CDR3 size: 15 residues. Germline CDR1 is MNHEY and CDR2 is SVGAGI. The V end lost 2 bases, the J end lost 5 bases, and 16 bases lay between the germline ends.

The chain uses TRBV10-3 and TRBJ2-5, with a possible D match to TRBD2 (5 bases). The CDR3 is 11 residues long. Germline V lookup: CDR1 ENHRY, CDR2 SYGVKD. The V end was cut by 3 bases, the J end by 7 bases, with 6 bases between. The CDR3 sequence: CAISDGGTQYF. In nucleotides, the CDR3 is TGTGCCATCAGTGACGGAGGGACCCAGTACTTC.